Below, 15 T cell receptor beta chains from the same sample are listed, as sequenced in a study of T cell changes during pregnancy in multiple sclerosis. Repertoires were generated with immunoSEQ multiplex PCR, while TCRdb's copy carries only in-frame clones and drops some. The sample lists fewer than 40,000 clones, nearly 95% occurring once. The sequences come from CD4+ T cells from peripheral blood mononuclear cells, collected after pregnancy. These receptors originate from a female donor in good health, enrolled as a control in a pregnancy study.

The genes are TRBV18 and TRBJ2-3; D perhaps matches TRBD2 (5 bases). Germline V lookup: CDR1 KGHSH, CDR2 LQKENI. The germline V and J ends were trimmed by 3 bases and 4 bases, with 11 bases remaining between them. The CDR3 loop spans 14 amino acids. CDR3 nucleotide sequence: TGTGCCAGCTCACCGAAAGGGAGTGCAGATACGCAGTATTTT. Protein sequence: CASSPKGSADTQYF.

The chain is built from TRBV14 and TRBJ1-6, with a possible D match to TRBD1 (5 bases). The germline V gene encodes CDR1 SGHDN and CDR2 FVKESK. The CDR3 consists of 18 residues. The germline V and J ends were trimmed by 4 bases and 10 bases, with 26 bases remaining between them. CDR3 residues: CASSPSFRDWGLGSPLHF. CDR3 nucleotide sequence: TGTGCCAGCAGCCCCTCGTTCCGGGACTGGGGCCTGGGGTCACCCCTCCACTTT.

This rearrangement joins TRBV7-9 to TRBJ1-2; D remains ambiguous. V lost 5 bases to trimming and J lost 3 bases, with 4 bases between them. Germline V lookup: CDR1 SEHNR, CDR2 FQNEAQ (reference sequence). This CDR3 has 11 amino acids. The CDR3 is CASSPDYGYTF. As DNA, the CDR3 is TGTGCCAGCAGCCCCGACTATGGCTACACCTTC.

This sequence joins TRBV19 and TRBJ2-3; 7 bases line up with TRBD1. Losses at the gene ends were 6 bases for V and 4 bases for J; bases not matched to a gene: 10. In germline, CDR1 is LNHDA, CDR2 SQIVND (reference sequence). The CDR3 extends over 15 amino acids. The CDR3 region has the DNA TGTGCCAGTAGAGCGCACAGGGGCGGCGCAGATACGCAGTATTTT. It translates to CASRAHRGGADTQYF.

The rearrangement joins TRBV4-2 to TRBJ1-1; no reliable D call. CDR1 and CDR2 from the germline V gene are LGHNA and YNFKEQ. Trimming shortened V by 1 base and J by 0 bases, and 9 bases separated the two germline ends. The CDR3 is 15 amino acids. The CDR3 nucleotides read TGTGCCAGCAGCCAAGCCGCGGGAATGAACACTGAAGCTTTCTTT. Its protein product is CASSQAAGMNTEAFF.

The chain couples TRBV6-6 to TRBJ2-3; D remains ambiguous. The CDR3 runs to 15 residues. The germline gives CDR1 MNHNY, CDR2 SVGAGI (reference sequence). V lost 0 bases, J lost 2 bases, and 9 bases lay in between. CDR3 DNA: TGTGCCAGCAGTTACTCGAAGGCGGACACAGATACGCAGTATTTT. It codes for CASSYSKADTDTQYF.

The chain combines TRBV19 with TRBJ2-7; D unresolved. The CDR3 contains 13 residues. Trimming removed 0 bases at V and 6 bases at J, with 9 bases between. Germline CDR1 reads LNHDA; CDR2 reads SQIVND (reference sequence). Written as DNA, the CDR3 is TGTGCCAGTAGTATAGATCCCCCAGGCGAGCAGTACTTC. Protein sequence: CASSIDPPGEQYF.

The chain recombines TRBV27 with TRBJ2-7; tentative D call: TRBD1 (6 bases). The CDR3 contains 15 residues. V lost 5 bases, J lost 0 bases, and 14 bases lay in between. Germline V gene lookup returns CDR1 MNHEY and CDR2 SMNVEV (reference sequence). CDR3 bases: TGTGCCAGCAGTCCCGACAGGTTCTCCTCCTACGAGCAGTACTTC. As protein: CASSPDRFSSYEQYF.

This clone appeared once. CDR3 coding DNA: TGTGCCAGCAGCGCCGGAACCCGAGGCACTGAAGCTTTCTTT. Encoded protein: CASSAGTRGTEAFF. The chain uses TRBV6-5 and TRBJ1-1; D is ambiguous. Germline V gene sequence: CDR1 MNHEY, CDR2 SVGAGI. Trimming took off 6 bases at V and 4 bases at J, with 15 bases between the two ends. This CDR3 contains 14 residues.

The gene calls are TRBV29-1 and TRBJ2-1; 8 bases are shared with TRBD2. CDR3 length equals 13 residues. The germline V gene has CDR1 SQVTM and CDR2 ANQGSEA. The V and J ends lost 5 bases and 4 bases, in that order; junction bases with no gene match: 4. CDR3 in amino acids: CSVLGLGYNEQFF. As DNA, the CDR3 is TGCAGCGTTCTGGGACTAGGGTACAATGAGCAGTTCTTC.

The V and J genes are TRBV6-5 and TRBJ2-3; D gene unclear. The CDR3 consists of 14 residues. Trimming pared 5 bases from V and 4 bases from J, leaving 13 bases between. Germline loops: CDR1 MNHEY, CDR2 SVGAGI. DNA of the CDR3: TGTGCCAGCAGTCCAATACTATCCGCAGATACGCAGTATTTT. This encodes CASSPILSADTQYF.

The V gene is TRBV15, the J gene TRBJ2-4; 7 nucleotides align to TRBD2. Germline trimming cut 0 bases from V and 7 bases from J; bases unmatched to any gene: 6. The germline gives CDR1 LNHNV, CDR2 YYDKDF (reference sequence). The CDR3 loop spans 15 amino acids. CDR3 DNA sequence: TGTGCCACCAGCAGAGAGGGAGGGGTAGGGAACATTCAGTACTTC. Translated, it gives CATSREGGVGNIQYF.

The chain couples TRBV29-1 to TRBJ2-5; 10 bases agree with TRBD2. The CDR3 consists of 16 residues. V trimming: 1 base; J trimming: 2 bases; junction bases outside the gene matches: 7. Germline lookup yields CDR1 SQVTM and CDR2 ANQGSEA. The CDR3 region is CSVEGPGLARQETQYF. For the CDR3, the DNA is TGCAGCGTTGAAGGACCGGGACTAGCGAGACAAGAGACCCAGTACTTC.

The chain combines TRBV7-9 with TRBJ2-5, with TRBD2 as a possible D gene (6 bases). Per the germline V gene, CDR1 is SEHNR and CDR2 is FQNEAQ (reference sequence). Trimming cost V 5 bases and J 7 bases, with 17 bases left between them. This CDR3 is built from 14 residues. The CDR3 sequence is CASSRDSLMGTQYF. The DNA for the CDR3 is TGTGCCAGCAGCCGGGACTCCCTGATGGGGACCCAGTACTTC.

V and J are TRBV6-6 and TRBJ1-2, with D unresolved. Trimming pared 5 bases from V and 0 bases from J, leaving 16 bases between. Germline-derived CDR1 and CDR2 are MNHNY and SVGAGI (reference sequence). This CDR3 comprises 16 residues. The CDR3 protein is CASSLSLGSANYGYTF. CDR3 bases: TGTGCCAGCAGTCTCTCCCTCGGCAGCGCTAACTATGGCTACACCTTC.